The sequence of this T cell receptor beta chain was determined in a study of cytomegalovirus exposure and HLA in healthy donors. It was with 60 Vbeta and 13 Jbeta primers that the PCR ran. Here immunoSEQ multiplex PCR was the method, and the copy in TCRdb shows in-frame clones only, minus some. The table includes approximately 110,000 clones, roughly two thirds detected once. Study results and limitations: Rarity held for most TCR sequences, but there were some public TCRs that occurred in many donors. Looking again later, the authors saw that most CMV-associated TCR beta chains seemed HLA-restricted. With later analysis, a missense DCLRE1C variant became linked to TCR beta V- and J-gene trimming.

Germline V gene lookup returns CDR1 MNHEY and CDR2 SVGAGI. The J segment lost 4 bases and the V segment lost 2 bases, leaving 11 bases of the junction unmatched. The CDR3 has 16 residues. In this sample, this clone turned up a few times. Its antigen is currently unknown. Donors were ostensibly healthy at sampling, although undocumented immune exposures were probable. Sequences were obtained from PBMCs. This sequence originates from a man in his forties or fifties in good health and CMV-seronegative. V gene TRBV6-5 combines with J gene TRBJ2-7; 7 bases are shared with TRBD2. The CDR3 sequence is CASSYKPPGGGYEQYF. In DNA form, the CDR3 reads TGTGCCAGCAGTTACAAGCCACCCGGCGGGGGATACGAGCAGTACTTC.